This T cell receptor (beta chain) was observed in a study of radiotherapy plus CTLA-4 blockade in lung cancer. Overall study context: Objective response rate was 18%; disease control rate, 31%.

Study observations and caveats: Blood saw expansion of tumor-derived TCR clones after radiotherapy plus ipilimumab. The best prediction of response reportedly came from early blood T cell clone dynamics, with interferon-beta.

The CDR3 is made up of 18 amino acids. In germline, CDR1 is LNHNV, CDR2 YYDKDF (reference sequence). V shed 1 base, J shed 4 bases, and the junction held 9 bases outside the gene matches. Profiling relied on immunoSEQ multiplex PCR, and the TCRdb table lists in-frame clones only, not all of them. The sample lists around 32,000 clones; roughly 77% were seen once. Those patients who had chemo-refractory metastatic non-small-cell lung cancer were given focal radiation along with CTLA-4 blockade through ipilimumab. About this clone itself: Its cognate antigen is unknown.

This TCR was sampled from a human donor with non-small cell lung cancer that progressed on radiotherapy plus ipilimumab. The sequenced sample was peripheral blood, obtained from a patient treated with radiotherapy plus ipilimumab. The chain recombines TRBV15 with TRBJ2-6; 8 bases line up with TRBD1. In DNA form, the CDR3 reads TGTGCCACCAGCAGAGGCCCCCAGGGGGCGGACGGGGCCAACGTCCTGACTTTC. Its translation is CATSRGPQGADGANVLTF.